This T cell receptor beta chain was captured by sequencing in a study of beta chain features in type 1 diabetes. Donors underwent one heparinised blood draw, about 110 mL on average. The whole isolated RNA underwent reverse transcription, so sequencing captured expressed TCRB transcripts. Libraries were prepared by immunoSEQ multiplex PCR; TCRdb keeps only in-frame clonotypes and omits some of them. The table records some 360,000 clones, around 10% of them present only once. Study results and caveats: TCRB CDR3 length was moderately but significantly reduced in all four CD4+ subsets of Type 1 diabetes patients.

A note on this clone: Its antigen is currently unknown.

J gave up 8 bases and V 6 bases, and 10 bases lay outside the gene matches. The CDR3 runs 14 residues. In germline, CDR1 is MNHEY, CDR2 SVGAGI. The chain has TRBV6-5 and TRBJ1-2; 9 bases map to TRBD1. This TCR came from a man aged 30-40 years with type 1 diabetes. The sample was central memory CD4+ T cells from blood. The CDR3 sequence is CASRRTGGVEGYTF. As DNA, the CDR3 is TGTGCCAGCAGACGTACAGGGGGCGTCGAGGGCTACACCTTC.